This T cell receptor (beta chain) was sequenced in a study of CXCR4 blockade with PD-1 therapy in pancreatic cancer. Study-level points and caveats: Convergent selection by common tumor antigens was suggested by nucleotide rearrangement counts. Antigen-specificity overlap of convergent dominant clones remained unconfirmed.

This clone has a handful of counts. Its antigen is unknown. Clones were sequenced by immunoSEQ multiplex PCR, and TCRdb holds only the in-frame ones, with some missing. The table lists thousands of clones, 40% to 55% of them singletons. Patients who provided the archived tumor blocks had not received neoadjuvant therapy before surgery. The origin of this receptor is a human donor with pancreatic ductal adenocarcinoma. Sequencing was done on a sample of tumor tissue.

CDR3 bases: TGTGCCAGCAGTTACTCTTCGGCACCCTCCTACGAGCAGTACTTC. Amino acid sequence: CASSYSSAPSYEQYF. The rearrangement links TRBV6-8 to TRBJ2-7; the D is unclear. Deletions cut 0 bases from V and 0 bases from J, with 9 bases between. The CDR3 runs to 15 residues. Germline CDR1 MNHGY, CDR2 SAAAGT.